The 8 T cell receptor beta chains presented below share a single source sample, sequenced in a study of PD-L1 blockade in urothelial cancer. Sequencing was performed with immunoSEQ multiplex PCR; in TCRdb, only in-frame clones are kept and a portion is missing. The data show tens of thousands of clones, roughly 90% seen once. The sample here was PBMCs, taken around atezolizumab (anti-PD-L1) treatment. The receptors stem from a man aged 60 to 75 with urothelial cancer.

This rearrangement joins TRBV5-1 to TRBJ2-5; D might be TRBD2 (5 bases). The CDR3 sequence is 14 residues long. Trimming cost V 0 bases and J 1 base, with 7 bases left between them. Germline CDR1 reads SGHRS; CDR2 reads YFSETQ. As DNA, the CDR3 is TGCGCCAGCAGCTTGGCCGCGGGCCAAGAGACCCAGTACTTC. It specifies CASSLAAGQETQYF.

The J gene is TRBJ2-1, the V gene TRBV20-1; tentatively, D is TRBD2 (6 bases). Trimming stripped 6 bases from V and 7 bases from J, with 7 bases between. The germline gives CDR1 DFQATT, CDR2 SNEGSKA (reference sequence). This CDR3 has 10 residues. This CDR3 is CSARENEQFF. CDR3 coding DNA: TGCAGTGCCCGGGAGAATGAGCAGTTCTTC.

V and J are TRBV7-2 and TRBJ2-7; D possibly corresponds to TRBD1 (6 bases). The CDR3 is made up of 12 amino acids. Per germline, CDR1 SGHTA and CDR2 FQGNSA. Trimming took off 0 bases at V and 11 bases at J, with 11 bases between the two ends. The CDR3 region has the DNA TGTGCCAGCAGCTTAGCGGGGGCGCAAAAGTACTTC. Translation: CASSLAGAQKYF.

The chain combines TRBV6-1 with TRBJ2-3; 8 nucleotides line up with TRBD2. The CDR3 length is 18 residues. Trimming removed 2 bases from V and 0 bases from J; junction bases left unmatched: 10. CDR1 and CDR2 from the germline V gene are MNHNS and SASEGT. The CDR3 DNA reads as TGTGCCAGCAGTGAATTGCGGGGGGCCTCGCCGAGCACAGATACGCAGTATTTT. It is translated as CASSELRGASPSTDTQYF.

The chain carries TRBV2 and TRBJ1-2; 7 bases agree with TRBD1. The ends lost 6 bases at V and 7 bases at J; junction bases unmatched: 5. The CDR3 runs 12 residues. Germline V lookup: CDR1 SNHLY, CDR2 FYNNEI. CDR3 bases: TGTGCCAGCAGAAACGGACAGGTTGGCTACACCTTC. Translation gives CASRNGQVGYTF.

The gene calls are TRBV5-6 and TRBJ1-1; 7 bases map to TRBD1. The CDR3 extends over 14 amino acids. The ends lost 3 bases at V and 3 bases at J; junction bases unmatched: 5. The germline V gene encodes CDR1 SGHDT and CDR2 YYEEEE. DNA of the CDR3: TGTGCCAGCAGCTCCTACAGGGGATACACTGAAGCTTTCTTT. It yields the protein CASSSYRGYTEAFF.

The V call is TRBV29-1, the J call TRBJ1-4, with TRBD1 matching over 9 bases. The CDR3 is 13 residues long. Germline V gene data show CDR1 as SQVTM and CDR2 as ANQGSEA. The J segment lost 3 bases and the V segment lost 5 bases, leaving 1 base of the junction unmatched. The CDR3 region has the DNA TGCAGCGTTCGACAGGGGGCTAATGAAAAACTGTTTTTT. It encodes CSVRQGANEKLFF.

The CDR3 sequence is CASSAGNGYTF. The DNA of the CDR3 is TGTGCCAGCAGCGCGGGAAATGGCTACACCTTC. The rearrangement uses TRBV6-5 and TRBJ1-2; D ambiguous. Germline V CDR1 and CDR2: MNHEY, SVGAGI. This CDR3 is built from 11 residues. Trimming left V 6 bases short and J 6 bases short, with 8 bases between.